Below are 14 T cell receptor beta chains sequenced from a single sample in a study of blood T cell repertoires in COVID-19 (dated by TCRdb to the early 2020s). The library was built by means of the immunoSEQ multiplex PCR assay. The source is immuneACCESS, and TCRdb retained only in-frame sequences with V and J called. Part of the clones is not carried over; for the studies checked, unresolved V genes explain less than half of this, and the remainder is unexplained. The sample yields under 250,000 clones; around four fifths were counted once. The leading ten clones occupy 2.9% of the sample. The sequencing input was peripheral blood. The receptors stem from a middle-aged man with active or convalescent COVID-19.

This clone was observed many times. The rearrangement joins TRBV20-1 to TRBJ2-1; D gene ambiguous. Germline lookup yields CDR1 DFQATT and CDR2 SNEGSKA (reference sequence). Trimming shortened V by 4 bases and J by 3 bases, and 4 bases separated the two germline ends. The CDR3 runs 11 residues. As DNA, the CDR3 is TGCAGTGCTAATCACTACAATGAGCAGTTCTTC. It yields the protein CSANHYNEQFF.

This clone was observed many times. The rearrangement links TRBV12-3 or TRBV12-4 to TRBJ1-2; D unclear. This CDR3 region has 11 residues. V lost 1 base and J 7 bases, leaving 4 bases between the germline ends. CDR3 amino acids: CASSLGGGYTF. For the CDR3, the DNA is TGTGCCAGCAGTTTAGGAGGTGGCTACACCTTC.

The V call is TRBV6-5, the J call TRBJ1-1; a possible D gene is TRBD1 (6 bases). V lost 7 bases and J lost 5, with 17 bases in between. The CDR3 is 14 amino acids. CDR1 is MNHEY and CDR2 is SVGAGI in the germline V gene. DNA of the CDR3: TGTGCCAGCATCCCAGGGGCGCGGAGGACTGAAGCTTTCTTT. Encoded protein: CASIPGARRTEAFF.

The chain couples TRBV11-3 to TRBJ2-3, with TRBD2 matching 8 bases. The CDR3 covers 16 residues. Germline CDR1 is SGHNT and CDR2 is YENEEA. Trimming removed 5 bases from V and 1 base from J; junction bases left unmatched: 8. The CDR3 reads CASSRSAGGGTDTQYF. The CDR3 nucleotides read TGTGCCAGCAGCCGAAGCGCGGGGGGTGGCACAGATACGCAGTATTTT. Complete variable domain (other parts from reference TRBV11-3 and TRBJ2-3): EAGVVQSPRYKIIEKKQPVAFWCNPISGHNTLYWYLQNLGQGPELLIRYENEEAVDDSQLPKDRFSAERLKGVDSTLKIQPAELGDSAVYLCASSRSAGGGTDTQYFGPGTRLTVL.

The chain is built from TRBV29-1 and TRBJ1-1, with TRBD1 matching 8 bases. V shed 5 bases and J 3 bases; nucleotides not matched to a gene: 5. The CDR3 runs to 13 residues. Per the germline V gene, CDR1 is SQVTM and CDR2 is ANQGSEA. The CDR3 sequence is CSVSGGRDTEAFF. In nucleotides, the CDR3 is TGCAGCGTTTCAGGGGGCAGGGACACTGAAGCTTTCTTT.

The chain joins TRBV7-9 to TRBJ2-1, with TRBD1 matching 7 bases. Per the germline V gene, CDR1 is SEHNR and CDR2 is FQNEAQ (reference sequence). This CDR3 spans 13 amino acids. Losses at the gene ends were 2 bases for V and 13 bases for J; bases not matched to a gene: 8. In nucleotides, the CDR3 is TGTGCCAGCAGCTTAAGGACAGGCTTCGTCCAGTTCTTC. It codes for CASSLRTGFVQFF.

The DNA of the CDR3 is TGTGCCACCAGTGATCATTTTCGACAGGGGAGGGTGAGCAATCAGCCCCAGCATTTT. It yields the protein CATSDHFRQGRVSNQPQHF. V gene TRBV24-1 combines with J gene TRBJ1-5; 8 nucleotides match TRBD1. The J segment lost 1 base and the V segment lost 3 bases, leaving 13 bases of the junction unmatched. This CDR3 contains 19 residues. CDR1 is KGHDR and CDR2 is SFDVKD in the germline V gene.

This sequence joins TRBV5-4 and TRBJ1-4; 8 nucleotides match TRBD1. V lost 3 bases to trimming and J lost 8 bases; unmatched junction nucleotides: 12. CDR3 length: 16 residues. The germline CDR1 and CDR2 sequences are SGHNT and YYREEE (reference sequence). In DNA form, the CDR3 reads TGTGCCAGCAGCTCGGACAGGGATGGGGTAGGGGAAAAACTGTTTTTT. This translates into CASSSDRDGVGEKLFF.

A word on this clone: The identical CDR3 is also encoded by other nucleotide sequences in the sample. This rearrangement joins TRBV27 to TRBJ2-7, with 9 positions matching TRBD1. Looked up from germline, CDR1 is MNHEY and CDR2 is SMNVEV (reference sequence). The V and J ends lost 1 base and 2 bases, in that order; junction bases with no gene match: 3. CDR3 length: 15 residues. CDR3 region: CASSLYGTGPYEQYF. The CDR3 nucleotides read TGTGCCAGCAGTTTATATGGGACAGGGCCCTACGAGCAGTACTTC.

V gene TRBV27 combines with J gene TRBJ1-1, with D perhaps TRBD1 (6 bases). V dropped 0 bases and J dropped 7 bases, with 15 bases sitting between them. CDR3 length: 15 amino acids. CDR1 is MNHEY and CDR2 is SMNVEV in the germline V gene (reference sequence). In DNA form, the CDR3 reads TGTGCCAGCAGTTTATCATGGGGGGGGGCTTTTGAAGCTTTCTTT. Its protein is CASSLSWGGAFEAFF.

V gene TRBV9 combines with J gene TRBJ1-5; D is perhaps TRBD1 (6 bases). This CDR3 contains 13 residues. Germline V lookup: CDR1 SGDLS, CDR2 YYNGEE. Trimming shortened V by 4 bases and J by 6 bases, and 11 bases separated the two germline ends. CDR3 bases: TGTGCCAGCAGCCCGCGACAGGTTCAGCCCCAGCATTTT. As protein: CASSPRQVQPQHF.

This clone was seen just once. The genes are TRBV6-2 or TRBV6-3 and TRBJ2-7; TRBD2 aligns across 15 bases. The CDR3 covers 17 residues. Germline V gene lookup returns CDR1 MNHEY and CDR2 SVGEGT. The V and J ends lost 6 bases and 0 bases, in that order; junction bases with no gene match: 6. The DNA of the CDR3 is TGTGCCAGCAGCCCGGGACTAGCGGGGGGCCCCTCCTACGAGCAGTACTTC. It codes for CASSPGLAGGPSYEQYF.

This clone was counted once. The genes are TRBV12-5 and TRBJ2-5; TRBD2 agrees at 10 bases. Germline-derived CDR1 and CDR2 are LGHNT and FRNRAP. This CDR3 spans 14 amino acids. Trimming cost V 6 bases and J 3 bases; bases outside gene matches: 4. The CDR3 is CASGPAGGKETQYF. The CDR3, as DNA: TGTGCTAGTGGACCAGCGGGGGGGAAAGAGACCCAGTACTTC. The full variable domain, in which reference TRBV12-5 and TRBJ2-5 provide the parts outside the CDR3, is DARVTQTPRHKVTEMGQEVTMRCQPILGHNTVFWYRQTMMQGLELLAYFRNRAPLDDSGMPKDRFSAEMPDATLATLKIQPSEPRDSAVYFCASGPAGGKETQYFGPGTRLLVL.

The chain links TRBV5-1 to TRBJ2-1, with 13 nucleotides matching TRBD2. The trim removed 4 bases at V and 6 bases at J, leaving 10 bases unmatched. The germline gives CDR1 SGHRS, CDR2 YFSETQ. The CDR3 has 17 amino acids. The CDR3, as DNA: TGCGCCAGCAGCCCCCAGGGACTAGCGGGGCCGCGCAATGAGCAGTTCTTC. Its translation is CASSPQGLAGPRNEQFF.